The T cell receptor beta chain described here comes from a study of cytomegalovirus exposure and HLA in healthy donors. Whole-study context: An early release of data contained approximately 80 million unique TCRs, which came from HLA-typed donors.

Study observations and caveats: The number of N-insertions in an Asian-associated ancestry cluster was reportedly below the roughly 670-donor mean in a later analysis.

V was trimmed by 0 bases and J by 6 bases, leaving 11 bases between them. The CDR3 runs to 14 residues. Germline loops: CDR1 MNHEY, CDR2 SVGAGI. It was with 60 Vbeta and 13 Jbeta primers that the PCR ran. Method: immunoSEQ multiplex PCR; TCRdb's copy keeps in-frame clones and lacks some. Found here are 65,000 to 95,000 clones; the top ten clones hold about 4.6%. Details on this clone: Antigen unknown.

The chain joins TRBV6-5 to TRBJ1-1; D might be TRBD1 (6 bases). Sequences were obtained from PBMCs. The clonotype comes from a man aged 25 to 45 in good health and CMV-seronegative. CDR3 region: CASSYSRQAAEAFF. CDR3 DNA sequence: TGTGCCAGCAGTTACTCGCGACAGGCAGCTGAAGCTTTCTTT.